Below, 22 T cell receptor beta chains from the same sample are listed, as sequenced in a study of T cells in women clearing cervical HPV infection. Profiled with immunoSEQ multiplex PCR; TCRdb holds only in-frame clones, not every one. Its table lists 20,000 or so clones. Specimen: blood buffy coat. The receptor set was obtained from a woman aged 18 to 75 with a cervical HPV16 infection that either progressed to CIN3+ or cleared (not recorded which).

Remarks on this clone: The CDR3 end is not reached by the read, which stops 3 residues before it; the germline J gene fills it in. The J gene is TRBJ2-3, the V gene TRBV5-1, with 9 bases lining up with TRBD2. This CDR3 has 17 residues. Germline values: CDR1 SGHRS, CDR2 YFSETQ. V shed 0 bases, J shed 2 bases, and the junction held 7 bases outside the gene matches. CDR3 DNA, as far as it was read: TGCGCCAGCAGCTTGGAAGCTAGCGGGACCTACACAGATACG. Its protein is CASSLEASGTYTDT. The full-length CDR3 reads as CASSLEASGTYTDTQYF.

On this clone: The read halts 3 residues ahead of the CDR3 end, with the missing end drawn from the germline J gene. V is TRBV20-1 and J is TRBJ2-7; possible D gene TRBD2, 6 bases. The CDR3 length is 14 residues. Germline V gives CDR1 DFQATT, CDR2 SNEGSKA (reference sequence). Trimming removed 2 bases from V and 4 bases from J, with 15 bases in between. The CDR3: CSARRGAGGYEQYF. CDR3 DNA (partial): TGCAGTGCTAGACGAGGAGCGGGCGGATACGAG.

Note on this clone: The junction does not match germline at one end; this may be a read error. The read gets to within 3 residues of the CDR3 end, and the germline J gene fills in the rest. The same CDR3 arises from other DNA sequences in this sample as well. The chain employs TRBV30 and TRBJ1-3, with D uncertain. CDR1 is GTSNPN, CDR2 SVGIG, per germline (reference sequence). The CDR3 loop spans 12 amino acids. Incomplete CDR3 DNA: TGTGCCTGGTCGCGACAAGGAAACACT. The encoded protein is CAWSRQGNT. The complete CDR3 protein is CAWSRQGNTIYF.

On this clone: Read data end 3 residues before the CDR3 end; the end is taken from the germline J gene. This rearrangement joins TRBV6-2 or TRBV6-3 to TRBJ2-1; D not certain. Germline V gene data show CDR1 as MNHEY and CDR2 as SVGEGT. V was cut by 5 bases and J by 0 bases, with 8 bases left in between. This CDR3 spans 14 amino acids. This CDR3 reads CASSTSLSYNEQFF. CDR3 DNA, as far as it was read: TGTGCCAGCAGTACAAGTCTCTCCTACAATGAG.

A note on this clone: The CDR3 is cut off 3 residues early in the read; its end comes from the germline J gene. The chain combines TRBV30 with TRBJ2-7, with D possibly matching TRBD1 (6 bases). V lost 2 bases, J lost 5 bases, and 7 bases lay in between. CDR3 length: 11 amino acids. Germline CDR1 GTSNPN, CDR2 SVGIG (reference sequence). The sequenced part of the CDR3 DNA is TGTGCCTGGAGTCACAGGGACGAG. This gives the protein CAWSHRDE. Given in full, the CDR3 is CAWSHRDEQYF.

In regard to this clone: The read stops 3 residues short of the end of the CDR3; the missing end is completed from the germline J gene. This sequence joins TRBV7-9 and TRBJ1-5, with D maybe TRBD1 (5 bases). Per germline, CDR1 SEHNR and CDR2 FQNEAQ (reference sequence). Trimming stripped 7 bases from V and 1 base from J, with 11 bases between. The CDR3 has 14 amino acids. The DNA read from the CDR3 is TGTGCCAGCACCTGGGGGGGGAGCAATCAGCCC. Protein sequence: CASTWGGSNQP. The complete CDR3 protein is CASTWGGSNQPQHF.

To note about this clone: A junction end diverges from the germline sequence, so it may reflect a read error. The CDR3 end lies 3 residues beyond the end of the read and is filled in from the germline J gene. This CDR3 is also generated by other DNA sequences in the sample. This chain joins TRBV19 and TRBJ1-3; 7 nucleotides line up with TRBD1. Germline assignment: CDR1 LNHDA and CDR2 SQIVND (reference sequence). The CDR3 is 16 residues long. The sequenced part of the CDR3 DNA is TGTGCCAGTAGCCGCCCCAGGGGGGCGAGAGGAAACACT. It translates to CASSRPRGARGNT. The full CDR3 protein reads CASSRPRGARGNTIYF.

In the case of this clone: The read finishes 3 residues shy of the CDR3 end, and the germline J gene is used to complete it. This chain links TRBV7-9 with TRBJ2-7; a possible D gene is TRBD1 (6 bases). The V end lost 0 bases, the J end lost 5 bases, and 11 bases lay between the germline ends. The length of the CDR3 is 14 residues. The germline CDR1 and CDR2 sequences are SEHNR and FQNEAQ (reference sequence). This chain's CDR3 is CASSLATGWNEQYF. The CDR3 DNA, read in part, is TGTGCCAGCAGCTTAGCGACAGGTTGGAACGAG.

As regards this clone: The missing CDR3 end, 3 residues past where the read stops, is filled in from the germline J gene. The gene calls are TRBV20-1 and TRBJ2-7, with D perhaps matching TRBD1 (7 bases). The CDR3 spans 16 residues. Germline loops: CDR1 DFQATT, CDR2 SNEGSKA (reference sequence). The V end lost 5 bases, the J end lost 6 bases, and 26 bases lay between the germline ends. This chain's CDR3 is CSAGPGDSPIPSEQYF. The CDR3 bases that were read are TGCAGTGCTGGGCCGGGGGACAGTCCAATTCCTTCCGAG.

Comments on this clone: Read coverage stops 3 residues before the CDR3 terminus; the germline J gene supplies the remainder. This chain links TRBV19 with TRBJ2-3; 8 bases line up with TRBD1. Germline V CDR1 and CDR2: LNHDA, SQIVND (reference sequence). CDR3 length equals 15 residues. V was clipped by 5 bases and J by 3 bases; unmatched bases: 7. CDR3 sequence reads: CASSHGQGPTDTQYF. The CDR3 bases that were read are TGTGCCAGTAGTCATGGACAGGGACCTACAGATACG.

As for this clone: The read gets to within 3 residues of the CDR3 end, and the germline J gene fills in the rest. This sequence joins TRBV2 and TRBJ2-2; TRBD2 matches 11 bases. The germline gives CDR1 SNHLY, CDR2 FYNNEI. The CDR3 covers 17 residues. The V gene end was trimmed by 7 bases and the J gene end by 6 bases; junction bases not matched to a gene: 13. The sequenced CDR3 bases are TGTGCCAGCAAGGGGTGGCCGGCTAGCGGGAGGTCCGGGGAG. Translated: CASKGWPASGRSGE. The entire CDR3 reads CASKGWPASGRSGELFF.

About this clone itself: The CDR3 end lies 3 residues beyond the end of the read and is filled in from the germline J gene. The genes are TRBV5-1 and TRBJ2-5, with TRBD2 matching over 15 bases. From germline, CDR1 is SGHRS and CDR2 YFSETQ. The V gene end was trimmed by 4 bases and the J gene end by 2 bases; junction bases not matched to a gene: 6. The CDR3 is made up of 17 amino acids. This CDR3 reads CASSRGLAGGVQETQYF. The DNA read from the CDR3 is TGCGCCAGCAGCCGGGGACTAGCGGGAGGCGTGCAAGAGACC.

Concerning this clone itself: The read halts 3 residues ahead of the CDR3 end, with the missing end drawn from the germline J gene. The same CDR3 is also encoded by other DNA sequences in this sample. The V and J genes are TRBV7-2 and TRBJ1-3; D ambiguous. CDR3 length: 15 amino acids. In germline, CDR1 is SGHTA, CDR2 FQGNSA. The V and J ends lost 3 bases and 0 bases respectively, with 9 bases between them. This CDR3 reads CASSLFTDSGNTIYF. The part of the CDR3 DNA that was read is TGTGCCAGCAGCTTGTTCACTGACTCTGGAAACACC.

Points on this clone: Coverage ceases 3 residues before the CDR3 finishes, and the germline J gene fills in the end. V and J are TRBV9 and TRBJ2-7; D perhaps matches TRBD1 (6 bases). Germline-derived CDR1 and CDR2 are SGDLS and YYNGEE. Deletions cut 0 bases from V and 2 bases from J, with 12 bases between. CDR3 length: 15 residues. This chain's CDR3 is CASSVGGRGPYEQYF. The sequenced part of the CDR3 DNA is TGTGCCAGCAGCGTAGGAGGCAGGGGTCCCTACGAG.

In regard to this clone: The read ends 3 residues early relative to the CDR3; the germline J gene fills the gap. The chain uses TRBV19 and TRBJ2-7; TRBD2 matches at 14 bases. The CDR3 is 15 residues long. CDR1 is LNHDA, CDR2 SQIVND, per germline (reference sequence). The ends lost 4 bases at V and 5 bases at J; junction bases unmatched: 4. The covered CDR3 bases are TGTGCCAGTAGTACTCGACTAGCGGGAGGGGACGAG. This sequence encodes CASSTRLAGGDE. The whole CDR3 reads CASSTRLAGGDEQYF.

The CDR3 sequence is CAISDADIQETQYF. The sequenced CDR3 bases are TGTGCCATCAGTGATGCGGATATCCAAGAGACC. The chain carries TRBV10-3 and TRBJ2-5, with no clear D. The read ends 3 residues before the CDR3 terminus; that terminus is restored from the germline J gene. Germline lookup yields CDR1 ENHRY and CDR2 SYGVKD. V shed 3 bases and J shed 1 base, with 9 bases lying between them. This CDR3 has 14 residues.

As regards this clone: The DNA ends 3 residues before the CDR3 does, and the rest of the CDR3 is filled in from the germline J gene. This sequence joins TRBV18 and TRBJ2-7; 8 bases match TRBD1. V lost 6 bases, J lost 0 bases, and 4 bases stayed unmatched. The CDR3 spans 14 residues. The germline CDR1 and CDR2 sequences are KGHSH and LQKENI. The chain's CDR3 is CASSRDRFSYEQYF. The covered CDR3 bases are TGTGCCAGCTCGCGGGACAGGTTCTCCTACGAG.

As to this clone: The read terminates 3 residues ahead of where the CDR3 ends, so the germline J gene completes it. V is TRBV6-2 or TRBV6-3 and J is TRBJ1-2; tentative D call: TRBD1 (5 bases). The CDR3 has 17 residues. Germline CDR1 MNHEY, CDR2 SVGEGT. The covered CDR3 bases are TGTGCCAGCAGTTACCTCGGACTAGCGGGGACTTACAATGAC. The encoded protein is CASSYLGLAGTYND. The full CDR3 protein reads CASSYLGLAGTYNDYTF.

The DNA read from the CDR3 is TGTGCCACCAGGCCCACACGGTATCAGCCC. It translates to CATRPTRYQP. The whole CDR3 protein reads CATRPTRYQPQHF. The V and J genes are TRBV19 and TRBJ1-5; D is ambiguous. The CDR3 end is not reached by the read, which stops 3 residues before it; the germline J gene fills it in. Germline CDR1 reads LNHDA; CDR2 reads SQIVND (reference sequence). V was pared by 10 bases and J by 5 bases, with 15 bases between. This CDR3 region has 13 residues.

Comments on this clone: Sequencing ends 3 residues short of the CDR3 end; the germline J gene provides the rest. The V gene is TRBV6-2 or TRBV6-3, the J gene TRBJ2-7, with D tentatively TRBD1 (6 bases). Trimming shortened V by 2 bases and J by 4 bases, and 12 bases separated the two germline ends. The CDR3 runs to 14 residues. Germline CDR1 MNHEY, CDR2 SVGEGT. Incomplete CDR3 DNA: TGTGCCAGCAGTTACCCTCAGGGGCGGTACGAG. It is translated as CASSYPQGRYE. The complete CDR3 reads CASSYPQGRYEQYF.

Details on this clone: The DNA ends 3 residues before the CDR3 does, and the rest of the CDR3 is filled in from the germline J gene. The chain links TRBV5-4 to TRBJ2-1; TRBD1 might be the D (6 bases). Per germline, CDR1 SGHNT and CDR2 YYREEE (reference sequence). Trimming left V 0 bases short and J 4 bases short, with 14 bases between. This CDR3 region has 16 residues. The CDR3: CASSLAGTGWYNEQFF. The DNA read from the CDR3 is TGTGCCAGCAGCTTGGCCGGTACAGGGTGGTACAATGAG. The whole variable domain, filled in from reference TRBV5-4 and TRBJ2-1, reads ETGVTQSPTHLIKTRGQQVTLRCSSQSGHNTVSWYQQALGQGPQFIFQYYREEENGRGNFPPRFSGLQFPNYSSELNVNALELDDSALYLCASSLAGTGWYNEQFFGPGTRLTVL.

The DNA read from the CDR3 is TGTGCCAGCAATAGAGGGGATTCAACTAATGAAAAA. Amino acids: CASNRGDSTNEK. The full CDR3 protein reads CASNRGDSTNEKLFF. The V gene is TRBV2, the J gene TRBJ1-4, with a weak D call TRBD1 (5 bases). From the germline J gene comes the end of the CDR3, since the read stops 3 residues before it. Deletions cut 7 bases from V and 0 bases from J, with 12 bases between. The germline V gene encodes CDR1 SNHLY and CDR2 FYNNEI. This CDR3 comprises 15 residues.